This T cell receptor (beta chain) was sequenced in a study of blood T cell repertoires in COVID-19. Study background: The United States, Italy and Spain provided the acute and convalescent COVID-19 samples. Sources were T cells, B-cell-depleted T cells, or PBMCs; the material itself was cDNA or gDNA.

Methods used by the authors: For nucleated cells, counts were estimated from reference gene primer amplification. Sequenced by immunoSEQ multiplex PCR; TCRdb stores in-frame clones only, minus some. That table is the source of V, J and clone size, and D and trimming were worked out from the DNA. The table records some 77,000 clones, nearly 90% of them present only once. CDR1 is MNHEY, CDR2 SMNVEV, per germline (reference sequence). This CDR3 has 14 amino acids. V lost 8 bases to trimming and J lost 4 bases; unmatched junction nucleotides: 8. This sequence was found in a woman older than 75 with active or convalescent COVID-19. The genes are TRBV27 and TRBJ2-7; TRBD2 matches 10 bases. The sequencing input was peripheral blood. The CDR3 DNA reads TGTGCCAGCGGCACCAGCGGGAGGGTATACGAGCAGTACTTC. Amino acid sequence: CASGTSGRVYEQYF.